This is a list of T cell receptor beta chains from one sample in a study of blood T cells in healthy people across ages. A single record per CDR3 protein comes from TCRdb applying MiXCR to the 5' RACE reads. The data hold 1.5 million to 2 million distinct CDR3 sequences, with 49% observed a single time. Sequencing was carried out using blood. The source of these receptors is a woman between 35 and 50 years old in good health. Each CDR3 is given with its conserved first and last residue. A D gene is named only where the DNA matches it firmly. Part of the rows lack a size; the others show once, few, many or a class for expanded clones.

j_gene | abundance | d_gene | v_gene | len | CDR3nt | CDR3aa
TRBJ2-5 | . | . | TRBV4-3 | 14 | TGCGCCAGCAGCCAAGATTGGGACATCGAGACCCAGTACTTC | CASSQDWDIETQYF
TRBJ1-2 | . | TRBD1 | TRBV20-1 | 13 | TGCAGTGCGAGGAAGGGGGCCCTCTATGGCTACACCTTC | CSARKGALYGYTF
TRBJ2-6 | . | . | TRBV29-1 | 16 | TGCAGCGTTGAAGGGGGCCGACGCTCTGGGGCCAACGTCCTGACTTTC | CSVEGGRRSGANVLTF
TRBJ2-5 | few | TRBD1 | TRBV6-2/TRBV6-3 | 18 | TGTGCCAGCAGTTACTCGCGACGTCTGACAGGGTCGAGGGAGACCCAGTACTTC | CASSYSRRLTGSRETQYF
TRBJ2-5 | . | . | TRBV9 | 14 | TGTGCCAGCAGCGTCTCCCAAGGCCAAGAGACCCAGTACTTC | CASSVSQGQETQYF
TRBJ2-3 | many | . | TRBV28 | 15 | TGTGCCAGCACTGGGGGCACCCACACCACAGATACGCAGTATTTT | CASTGGTHTTDTQYF
TRBJ1-2 | few | TRBD1 | TRBV12-3/TRBV12-4 | 15 | TGTGCCAGCAGTCTCCGGGGACAGGGGCTCGGCGGCTACACCTTC | CASSLRGQGLGGYTF
TRBJ2-1 | few | . | TRBV10-3 | 15 | TGTGCCATCAGTGAGTCGAATGGCAGGGCGGGTGAGCAGTTCTTC | CAISESNGRAGEQFF
TRBJ2-4 | . | TRBD1 | TRBV27 | 15 | TGTGCCAGCAGCCCGGGACAGGGAGAACAAAACATTCAGTACTTC | CASSPGQGEQNIQYF
TRBJ2-3 | . | . | TRBV6-6 | 13 | TGTGCCAGCCAGCAGGGTCCAACAGATACGCAGTATTTT | CASQQGPTDTQYF
TRBJ2-1 | few | TRBD1 | TRBV6-5 | 17 | TGTGCCAGCAGTTACTTTAGGGGGCTCAGCTCCTACAATGAGCAGTTCTTC | CASSYFRGLSSYNEQFF
TRBJ1-1 | . | TRBD1 | TRBV10-3 | 14 | TGTGCCATCAGGGTGACAGGGGACGACACTGAAGCTTTCTTT | CAIRVTGDDTEAFF
TRBJ2-1 | . | TRBD1 | TRBV5-1 | 14 | TGCGCCAACAGGGGACAGGGACCCTACAATGAGCAGTTCTTC | CANRGQGPYNEQFF
TRBJ2-7 | . | . | TRBV6-6 | 15 | TGTGCCAGCAGTTACGGGGGGACCCGCTTCTACGAGCAGTACTTC | CASSYGGTRFYEQYF
TRBJ1-2 | . | TRBD1 | TRBV20-1 | 13 | TGCAGCGACTCGGGACAGCATGACTATGGCTACACCTTC | CSDSGQHDYGYTF
TRBJ1-1 | . | . | TRBV4-3 | 14 | TGCGCCAGCAGCCAAGGGGACGGGAACACTGAAGCTTTCTTT | CASSQGDGNTEAFF
TRBJ2-1 | . | TRBD2 | TRBV12-3/TRBV12-4 | 15 | TGTGCCAGCAGTTCACGGGCGGCTAGCGGGGGTGAGCAGTTCTTC | CASSSRAASGGEQFF
TRBJ1-2 | few | . | TRBV6-1 | 17 | TGTGCCAGCAAAATGGGGCCTCGAGATCCTAAGGGGCATGGCTACACCTTC | CASKMGPRDPKGHGYTF
TRBJ1-2 | . | . | TRBV29-1 | 14 | TGCAGCGTTGAAGATCTTCAGGGGAACTATGGCTACACCTTC | CSVEDLQGNYGYTF
TRBJ1-4 | . | . | TRBV12-3/TRBV12-4 | 12 | TGTGCCAGCAGTCCGGGGAACAGGGTACTGTTTTTT | CASSPGNRVLFF
TRBJ2-1 | few | . | TRBV6-2/TRBV6-3 | 17 | TGTGCCAGCAGTGGAGCCCCAAGGACGGGGAACTACAATGAGCAGTTCTTC | CASSGAPRTGNYNEQFF
TRBJ1-2 | . | . | TRBV12-3/TRBV12-4 | 13 | TGTGCCAGCAGCTTACCTTCCGCGGATGGCTACACCTTC | CASSLPSADGYTF
TRBJ1-6 | few | . | TRBV4-3 | 18 | TGCGCCAGCAGCCAAGATGGGGGCTCGGGGGCGATTCCTTCACCCCTCCACTTT | CASSQDGGSGAIPSPLHF
TRBJ2-7 | . | . | TRBV20-1 | 11 | TGCAGTGTGGCGGGGAACAATGAGCAGTACTTC | CSVAGNNEQYF
TRBJ2-7 | . | TRBD2 | TRBV4-1 | 16 | TGCGCCAGCAGCCGAGCGCCTAGCGGGGGGCCCTACGAGCAGTACTTC | CASSRAPSGGPYEQYF
TRBJ2-7 | . | . | TRBV11-1 | 12 | TGTGCCACAACAGACCGGGACGGCGAGCAGTACTTC | CATTDRDGEQYF
TRBJ2-2 | few | . | TRBV19 | 13 | TGTGCCAGTCGGGGGGCCGGCACCGGGGAGCTGTTTTTT | CASRGAGTGELFF
TRBJ2-1 | . | . | TRBV12-3/TRBV12-4 | 12 | TGTGCCACCTCGATACGGGCCGGTGAGCAGTTCTTC | CATSIRAGEQFF
TRBJ2-1 | few | . | TRBV29-1 | 14 | TGCAGCGTTGAACTTAGCGGAACCTACAATGAGCAGTTCTTC | CSVELSGTYNEQFF
TRBJ2-5 | . | . | TRBV27 | 13 | TGTGCCAGCGGATGGAGGGTAGGGGAGACCCAGTACTTC | CASGWRVGETQYF
TRBJ2-3 | . | TRBD1 | TRBV11-2 | 15 | TGTGCCAGCAGCTCGTCCCGACAGGGTCCAGATACGCAGTATTTT | CASSSSRQGPDTQYF
TRBJ1-2 | . | . | TRBV20-1 | 15 | TGCAGTGCTAGAGATTTGGCTAGCCTAAACTATGGCTACACCTTC | CSARDLASLNYGYTF
TRBJ2-3 | . | . | TRBV29-1 | 13 | TGCAGTTCGTTGCTCAGGGAGACAGATACGCGGTATTTT | CSSLLRETDTRYF
TRBJ1-4 | . | TRBD1 | TRBV7-4 | 13 | TGTGCTCCCCTCGGGACAGGGGATGAAAAACTGTTTTTT | CAPLGTGDEKLFF
TRBJ1-1 | . | . | TRBV12-3/TRBV12-4 | 14 | TGTGCCAGCCAACCATGGGGGGAGAACACTGAAGCTTTCTTT | CASQPWGENTEAFF
TRBJ2-1 | few | . | TRBV24-1 | 16 | TGTGCCACCAGTGATTTGGGACGGAATAAAAACAATGAGCAGTTCTTC | CATSDLGRNKNNEQFF
TRBJ1-1 | . | . | TRBV27 | 11 | TGTGCCCGCAGTCCCCGGACTGAAGCTTTCTTT | CARSPRTEAFF
TRBJ2-5 | . | TRBD2 | TRBV6-1 | 15 | TGTGCCAGCAGTATCCCGAGCGGGGGCCAAGAGACCCAGTACTTC | CASSIPSGGQETQYF
TRBJ2-4 | . | TRBD1 | TRBV5-1 | 14 | TGCGCCAGCAGCTGGACAGGGAGTGACGACATTCAGTACTTC | CASSWTGSDDIQYF
TRBJ2-5 | . | TRBD2 | TRBV6-2/TRBV6-3 | 16 | TGTGCCAGCAGTCGACTAGCGGGGGGACCGCGAGAGACCCAGTACTTC | CASSRLAGGPRETQYF
TRBJ1-2 | . | TRBD1 | TRBV9 | 15 | TGTGCCAGCAGCGAACCGGGACAGGGGAACTATGGCTACACCTTC | CASSEPGQGNYGYTF
TRBJ1-5 | . | . | TRBV2 | 15 | TGTGCCAGCAGTAAAATGACGCTCGGGGATCAGCCCCAGCATTTT | CASSKMTLGDQPQHF
TRBJ2-3 | . | . | TRBV7-6 | 15 | TGTGCCAGCAGCTCCTCGGGACTTCCCACAGATACGCAGTATTTT | CASSSSGLPTDTQYF
TRBJ2-1 | . | TRBD2 | TRBV6-6 | 15 | TGTGCCAGCGGTAGAACTAGCGGGGGAAACAATGAGCAGTTCTTC | CASGRTSGGNNEQFF
TRBJ2-1 | . | . | TRBV7-2 | 11 | TGTGCCAGCGAAAGAAGGGTTGAGCAGTTCTTC | CASERRVEQFF
TRBJ2-7 | . | . | TRBV15 | 13 | TGTGCCACCACCCCAAAGGGTTCCTACGAGCAGTACTTC | CATTPKGSYEQYF
TRBJ2-5 | . | . | TRBV7-2 | 16 | TGTGCCAGCAGCCCCTGGGGGCAGGCGCGGCAAGAGACCCAGTACTTC | CASSPWGQARQETQYF
TRBJ2-5 | . | . | TRBV4-1 | 16 | TGCGCCAGCAGCCAACGTTCAGAGATCTCCTACAATGAGCAGTACTTC | CASSQRSEISYNEQYF
TRBJ2-1 | . | . | TRBV7-2 | 16 | TGTGCCAGCAGCTTAGGCAACGGAGCGTCCCACAATGAGCAGTTCTTC | CASSLGNGASHNEQFF
TRBJ2-5 | . | . | TRBV5-1 | 14 | TGCGCCAGCAGCACCAACAGGGGGGGGGAGACCCAGTACTTC | CASSTNRGGETQYF
TRBJ2-1 | . | TRBD2 | TRBV15 | 16 | TGTGCCACCAGCAGAGTTCTGGCGGGGGGTAACAATGAGCAGTTCTTC | CATSRVLAGGNNEQFF
TRBJ1-5 | . | . | TRBV12-3/TRBV12-4 | 15 | TGTGCCAGCAGTTTCACCCCAACCGGCAATCAGCCCCAGCATTTT | CASSFTPTGNQPQHF
TRBJ2-1 | . | TRBD2 | TRBV6-5 | 18 | TGTGCCAGCAGTTACTCGAGAAGGCGCGGGGGGGTGACCAATGAGCAGTTCTTC | CASSYSRRRGGVTNEQFF
TRBJ2-3 | . | . | TRBV5-1 | 16 | TGCGCCAGCAGCTTGGAGTGGGGTGCTAGCACAGATACGCAGTATTTT | CASSLEWGASTDTQYF
TRBJ2-7 | . | TRBD1 | TRBV7-2 | 14 | TGTGCCAGCAGCGGGGACAGGGTCAAGTACGAGCAGTACTTC | CASSGDRVKYEQYF
TRBJ2-3 | few | . | TRBV27 | 13 | TGTGCCAGCAGTCGGGGGGCGCCGGATACGCAGTATTTT | CASSRGAPDTQYF